This T cell receptor beta chain is from a study of blood T cell repertoires in COVID-19. Across the study: Acute-phase and convalescent COVID-19 samples originated in the United States, Italy and Spain. PBMCs, B-cell-depleted T cells, or T cells were the source of the cDNA or gDNA that made up the material.

TCRdb's table, derived via immunoSEQ multiplex PCR, lists solely in-frame clones and lacks some. The sample yields a few hundred thousand clones, 84% seen once. The CDR3 loop spans 15 amino acids. The V gene end was trimmed by 4 bases and the J gene end by 3 bases; junction bases not matched to a gene: 7. CDR1 is SGHTA, CDR2 FQGTGA, per germline. Input material: PBMCs or T cells enriched from blood (not recorded which). The chain uses TRBV7-3 and TRBJ2-5; TRBD2 aligns across 8 bases. This TCR came from a man aged 30 to 39 with acute COVID-19. CDR3 amino acids: CASSSGGRREETQYF. The CDR3 DNA reads as TGTGCCAGCAGCTCGGGGGGGCGCAGGGAAGAGACCCAGTACTTC.